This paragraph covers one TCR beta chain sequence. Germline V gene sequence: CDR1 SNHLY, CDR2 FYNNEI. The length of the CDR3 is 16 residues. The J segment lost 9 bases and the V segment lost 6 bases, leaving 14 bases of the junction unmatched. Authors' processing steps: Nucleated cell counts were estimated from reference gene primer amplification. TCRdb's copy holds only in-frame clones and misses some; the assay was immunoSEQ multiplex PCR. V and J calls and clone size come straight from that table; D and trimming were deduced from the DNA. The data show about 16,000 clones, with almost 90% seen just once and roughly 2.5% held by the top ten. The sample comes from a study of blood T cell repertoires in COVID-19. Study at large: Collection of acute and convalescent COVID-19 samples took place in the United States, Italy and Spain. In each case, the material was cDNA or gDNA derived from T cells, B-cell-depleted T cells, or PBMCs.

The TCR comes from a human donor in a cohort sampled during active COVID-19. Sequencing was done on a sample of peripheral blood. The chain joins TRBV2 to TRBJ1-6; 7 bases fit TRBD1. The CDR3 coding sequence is TGTGCCAGCAGCAAGGGGGCGTGGCAGGGCAGTTCACCCCTCCACTTT. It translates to CASSKGAWQGSSPLHF.